Listed below are T cell receptor beta chains from one sample, sequenced in a study of CD8 T cells in ankylosing spondylitis. TCRdb re-derived calls from the 5' RACE reads in MiXCR, one entry per CDR3 protein. The sample shows about 42,000 distinct CDR3 sequences, more than 3% of them seen only once. The sample comprised blood, either unsorted or a sorted T cell fraction (not recorded which). The source is a female donor with ankylosing spondylitis or in good health (not recorded which). Each CDR3 is given with its conserved first and last residue.

CDR3aa: CASSVGVSEKLFF
len: 13
j_gene: TRBJ1-4
v_gene: TRBV9

CDR3aa: CASSVGGAGWGTDTQYF
len: 17
j_gene: TRBJ2-3
v_gene: TRBV9

CDR3aa: CASSEGAGPTGNTIYF
len: 16
j_gene: TRBJ1-3
v_gene: TRBV9

CDR3aa: CASSVDWGRWGYTF
len: 14
j_gene: TRBJ1-2
v_gene: TRBV9

CDR3aa: CASSVTTGDSSYNEQFF
len: 17
j_gene: TRBJ2-1
v_gene: TRBV9

CDR3aa: CASSPPGASETQYF
len: 14
j_gene: TRBJ2-5
v_gene: TRBV9

CDR3aa: CASSVLAEAGELFF
len: 14
j_gene: TRBJ2-2
v_gene: TRBV9

CDR3aa: CASSIDRGRSSNQPQHF
len: 17
j_gene: TRBJ1-5
v_gene: TRBV21-1

CDR3aa: CASSEIRPGLAGNTGELFF
len: 19
j_gene: TRBJ2-2
v_gene: TRBV9

CDR3aa: CASSPGTGGRQETQYF
len: 16
j_gene: TRBJ2-5
v_gene: TRBV9

CDR3aa: CASSAGGAGISTDTQYF
len: 17
j_gene: TRBJ2-3
v_gene: TRBV9

CDR3aa: CASSGEGQGYQPQHF
len: 15
j_gene: TRBJ1-5
v_gene: TRBV9

CDR3aa: CASSVSTLETQYF
len: 13
j_gene: TRBJ2-5
v_gene: TRBV9

CDR3aa: CASSQTSGGAFNEQFF
len: 16
j_gene: TRBJ2-1
v_gene: TRBV9

CDR3aa: CASSPTVGPDTQYF
len: 14
j_gene: TRBJ2-3
v_gene: TRBV9

CDR3aa: CASSDDSSNYGYTF
len: 14
j_gene: TRBJ1-2
v_gene: TRBV9

CDR3aa: CASSVDTVTEAFF
len: 13
j_gene: TRBJ1-1
v_gene: TRBV9

CDR3aa: CASSSKGSGGSTDTQYF
len: 17
j_gene: TRBJ2-3
v_gene: TRBV9

CDR3aa: CASSVNPDSYEQYF
len: 14
j_gene: TRBJ2-7
v_gene: TRBV9

CDR3aa: CASSVEGSRADYGYTF
len: 16
j_gene: TRBJ1-2
v_gene: TRBV9

CDR3aa: CASSVDEANVLTF
len: 13
j_gene: TRBJ2-6
v_gene: TRBV9

CDR3aa: CASQTGHLGTQYF
len: 13
j_gene: TRBJ2-5
v_gene: TRBV9

CDR3aa: CASSVSSGGNYEQYF
len: 15
j_gene: TRBJ2-7
v_gene: TRBV9

CDR3aa: CASSVGTSGHKETQYF
len: 16
j_gene: TRBJ2-5
v_gene: TRBV9

CDR3aa: CASSAILQEGYGYTF
len: 15
j_gene: TRBJ1-2
v_gene: TRBV9

CDR3aa: CASSDAGETEAFF
len: 13
j_gene: TRBJ1-1
v_gene: TRBV9

CDR3aa: CASSVEGGNIAGGRNEQFF
len: 19
j_gene: TRBJ2-1
v_gene: TRBV9

CDR3aa: CASSAPRGDGELFF
len: 14
j_gene: TRBJ2-2
v_gene: TRBV9

CDR3aa: CASSPHGGDNSYEQYF
len: 16
j_gene: TRBJ2-7
v_gene: TRBV9

CDR3aa: CASSVGPGREGWTQYF
len: 16
j_gene: TRBJ2-5
v_gene: TRBV9

CDR3aa: CASTGISGNTIYF
len: 13
j_gene: TRBJ1-3
v_gene: TRBV9

CDR3aa: CASSVPGSPLHF
len: 12
j_gene: TRBJ1-6
v_gene: TRBV9

CDR3aa: CASSVDPASNQPQHF
len: 15
j_gene: TRBJ1-5
v_gene: TRBV9

CDR3aa: CASSVGPGGLNQETQYF
len: 17
j_gene: TRBJ2-5
v_gene: TRBV9

CDR3aa: CASSRQGGSDEQFF
len: 14
j_gene: TRBJ2-1
v_gene: TRBV9

CDR3aa: CASSEALRDGSPLHF
len: 15
j_gene: TRBJ1-6
v_gene: TRBV9

CDR3aa: CASSVDRVRLADTQYF
len: 16
j_gene: TRBJ2-3
v_gene: TRBV9

CDR3aa: CASSEGLGTATGELFF
len: 16
j_gene: TRBJ2-2
v_gene: TRBV9

CDR3aa: CASSVDTGSYNEQFF
len: 15
j_gene: TRBJ2-1
v_gene: TRBV9

CDR3aa: CASSVTPSRTAYNEQFF
len: 17
j_gene: TRBJ2-1
v_gene: TRBV9

CDR3aa: CASSKLAGTTDTQYF
len: 15
j_gene: TRBJ2-3
v_gene: TRBV9

CDR3aa: CASSVEQGREQYF
len: 13
j_gene: TRBJ2-7
v_gene: TRBV9

CDR3aa: CASSVAPQANYGYTF
len: 15
j_gene: TRBJ1-2
v_gene: TRBV9

CDR3aa: CASSERGGGSYEQYF
len: 15
j_gene: TRBJ2-7
v_gene: TRBV9

CDR3aa: CASSAPRGEQFF
len: 12
j_gene: TRBJ2-1
v_gene: TRBV9

CDR3aa: CASSPQGANEKLFF
len: 14
j_gene: TRBJ1-4
v_gene: TRBV9